Listed below are T cell receptor beta chains from one sample, sequenced in a study of early T cells in non-severe SARS-CoV-2 infection. TCRdb used MiXCR to reprocess the 5' RACE reads, holding one entry per CDR3 protein. The repertoire consists of 100,000 to 120,000 distinct CDR3 sequences, with about 12% occurring once and the leading ten covering less than 4.5%. Sequenced material: whole blood, taken at baseline. The receptors here all came from an adult who was a healthcare worker with PCR-confirmed SARS-CoV-2 infection or an uninfected control (not recorded which). Each CDR3 is given with its conserved first and last residue. D genes are given only for firm matches. Clone size appears in some rows only: once, few, many, or a class for an expanded clone.

V	D	J	size	CDR3	DNA
TRBV2	-	TRBJ2-7	many	CASSDHPGSLEQYF	TGTGCCAGCAGTGACCACCCAGGATCTCTCGAGCAGTACTTC
TRBV12-3/TRBV12-4	TRBD1	TRBJ2-1	few	CASSKQGAPYNEQFF	TGTGCCAGCAGTAAACAGGGGGCTCCCTACAATGAGCAGTTCTTC
TRBV2	-	TRBJ1-2	-	CASSYAGDGYTF	TGTGCCAGCAGTTACGCAGGGGATGGCTACACCTTC
TRBV2	-	TRBJ1-6	few	CASSPLPPGRSPLHF	TGTGCCAGCAGCCCCCTGCCGCCAGGGCGGTCACCCCTCCACTTT
TRBV6-1	TRBD1	TRBJ1-5	-	CASSKQGADNQPQHF	TGTGCCAGCAGTAAACAGGGGGCTGACAATCAGCCCCAGCATTTT
TRBV27	TRBD1	TRBJ2-7	-	CASSPGTGHYEQYF	TGTGCCAGCAGCCCCGGGACAGGCCACTACGAGCAGTACTTC
TRBV5-1	-	TRBJ1-1	-	CASSLETGNTEAFF	TGCGCCAGCAGCTTGGAAACGGGGAACACTGAAGCTTTCTTT
TRBV3-1	TRBD1	TRBJ2-7	many	CASSQLGTAYEQYF	TGTGCCAGCAGCCAATTAGGGACAGCCTACGAGCAGTACTTC
TRBV18	TRBD1	TRBJ1-2	once	CASSPGQATQYGYTF	TGTGCCAGCTCGCCTGGACAGGCCACTCAATATGGCTACACCTTC
TRBV27	-	TRBJ2-7	many	CASSYLGGGARSYEQYF	TGTGCCAGCAGTTATTTGGGGGGGGGCGCCCGCTCCTACGAGCAGTACTTC
TRBV29-1	TRBD1	TRBJ1-2	many	CSVEGDRVYYTF	TGCAGCGTTGAGGGGGACAGGGTTTACTACACCTTC
TRBV29-1	TRBD1	TRBJ2-7	-	CSVGPDRGEQYF	TGCAGCGTTGGCCCAGACAGGGGCGAGCAGTACTTC
TRBV4-1	-	TRBJ2-5	few	CASSQVILQETQYF	TGCGCCAGCAGCCAAGTTATTCTCCAAGAGACCCAGTACTTC
TRBV19	TRBD1	TRBJ1-2	few	CASSIPRQGWANYGYTF	TGTGCCAGTAGTATTCCCCGACAGGGATGGGCTAACTATGGCTACACCTTC
TRBV29-1	TRBD1	TRBJ1-2	-	CSATKRGGADYGYTF	TGCAGCGCGACGAAACGAGGGGGCGCGGACTATGGCTACACCTTC
TRBV6-5	-	TRBJ1-2	few	CASSRQGLNYGYTF	TGTGCCAGCAGTCGGCAGGGATTGAACTATGGCTACACCTTC
TRBV21-1	-	TRBJ2-4	many	CASSHIQGPIAKNIQYF	TGTGCCAGCAGCCACATTCAGGGGCCCATAGCCAAAAACATTCAGTACTTC
TRBV3-1	-	TRBJ1-1	-	CASSQDRTALNTEAFF	TGTGCCAGCAGCCAAGATCGGACAGCCCTGAACACTGAAGCTTTCTTT
TRBV4-1	TRBD1	TRBJ2-2	few	CASSHPQGAANTGELFF	TGCGCCAGCAGCCATCCCCAGGGGGCCGCGAACACCGGGGAGCTGTTTTTT
TRBV20-1	TRBD1	TRBJ1-2	-	CSARDRTDYGYTF	TGCAGTGCGCGGGACAGGACGGACTATGGCTACACCTTC
TRBV2	TRBD2	TRBJ2-1	few	CASSEFPVAGESYNEQFF	TGTGCCAGCAGTGAATTCCCCGTAGCGGGAGAGAGCTACAATGAGCAGTTCTTC
TRBV2	TRBD1	TRBJ1-4	-	CASSGDRGRIEKLFF	TGTGCCAGCAGTGGGGACAGGGGGAGGATTGAAAAACTGTTTTTT
TRBV29-1	TRBD1	TRBJ2-2	many	CSVDRENTGELFF	TGCAGCGTCGACAGGGAGAACACCGGGGAGCTGTTTTTT
TRBV2	-	TRBJ1-1	-	CASRAELGTEAFF	TGTGCCAGCAGAGCAGAGTTGGGCACTGAAGCTTTCTTT
TRBV7-9	-	TRBJ2-3	-	CASSLAGLSADTQYF	TGTGCCAGCAGCTTAGCCGGGTTATCAGCAGATACGCAGTATTTT
TRBV18	TRBD2	TRBJ2-3	many	CASSSLLTSGGPTQYF	TGTGCCAGCTCATCTCTTTTGACTAGCGGGGGACCTACGCAGTATTTT